This TCR beta chain is drawn from a study of coeliac disease. Findings and limits, study-wide: Lower clonality than controls marked TRB and TRG repertoires from active celiac intraepithelial and lamina propria samples.

The data were produced by immunoSEQ multiplex PCR, yet TCRdb's version contains in-frame clones alone and is incomplete. The sample has approximately 5,400 clones, 50% to 60% seen once. A few counts support this clone. The antigen remains undetermined. Trimming cost V 6 bases and J 7 bases; bases outside gene matches: 7. The germline V gene has CDR1 MNHEY and CDR2 SVGAGI. CDR3 size: 14 residues. This TCR derives from a woman aged 25 to 45 with active celiac disease. The chain links TRBV6-5 to TRBJ2-2; the match to TRBD1 covers 8 bases. The sample comprised intraepithelial lymphocytes from the gut. CDR3 loop: CASRLGQGGGELFF. The CDR3 DNA reads as TGTGCCAGCAGGCTCGGACAGGGAGGCGGGGAGCTGTTTTTT.